The 6 T cell receptor beta chains below come from one sample, sequenced in a study of blood T cell repertoires in COVID-19 (TCRdb year 2020). The library was built by means of the immunoSEQ multiplex PCR assay. Held by TCRdb, this immuneACCESS table contains in-frame sequences only and omits some clones. Under half of the omission traces to an unresolved V gene where checked; the cause of the rest is unknown. The sample yields about 130,000 clones; approximately 83% were counted once. Jointly, the top ten make up about 16% of the sample. The specimen was peripheral blood. All receptors derive from a woman in her forties or fifties who had recovered from COVID-19.

The J gene is TRBJ2-1, the V gene TRBV4-1; D perhaps matches TRBD2 (7 bases). Germline CDR1 reads MGHRA; CDR2 reads YSYEKL. This CDR3 is built from 18 residues. Trimming stripped 3 bases from V and 5 bases from J, with 23 bases between. The CDR3 spells CASSHLGKRGAKDNEQFF. The CDR3 region has the DNA TGCGCCAGCAGCCACTTAGGCAAACGGGGGGCTAAGGACAATGAGCAGTTCTTC.

V usage is TRBV7-2 and J usage is TRBJ1-1, with TRBD1 matching over 8 bases. Per germline, CDR1 SGHTA and CDR2 FQGNSA. The CDR3 has 14 amino acids. After removal of 6 bases from V and 4 bases from J, the junction contained 7 bases not matched to a gene. The CDR3 sequence: CASSDQGAGTEAFF. CDR3 nucleotides: TGTGCCAGCAGTGATCAGGGGGCAGGCACTGAAGCTTTCTTT.

V is TRBV5-6 and J is TRBJ2-5; 9 nucleotides match TRBD1. This CDR3 is built from 14 residues. CDR1 SGHDT and CDR2 YYEEEE come from the germline V gene. The trim removed 4 bases at V and 9 bases at J, leaving 10 bases unmatched. In DNA form, the CDR3 reads TGTGCCAGCAGCAACGCCCGGGACAGGGATTCCCAGTACTTC. This codes for CASSNARDRDSQYF.

As concerns this clone: Other DNA sequences from this sample encode an identical CDR3 as well. This chain joins TRBV5-1 and TRBJ1-5; D uncertain. In germline, CDR1 is SGHRS, CDR2 YFSETQ. CDR3 length equals 14 residues. Trimming stripped 0 bases from V and 5 bases from J, with 9 bases between. In nucleotides, the CDR3 is TGCGCCAGCAGCTTGGCCGGCGGGGATCAGCCCCAGCATTTT. Its translation is CASSLAGGDQPQHF. Full variable domain (missing parts from reference TRBV5-1 and TRBJ1-5): KAGVTQTPRYLIKTRGQQVTLSCSPISGHRSVSWYQQTPGQGLQFLFEYFSETQRNKGNFPGRFSGRQFSNSRSEMNVSTLELGDSALYLCASSLAGGDQPQHFGDGTRLSIL.

J is TRBJ2-3 and V is TRBV14; TRBD2 matches 9 bases. V dropped 0 bases and J dropped 6; count of bases not matched to a gene: 13. CDR3 length: 18 amino acids. The germline V gene has CDR1 SGHDN and CDR2 FVKESK. The CDR3 region has the DNA TGTGCCAGCAGCCAAGATCGGAGTGTAGCGGGGGCGTGGGATACGCAGTATTTT. This encodes CASSQDRSVAGAWDTQYF.

The genes are TRBV6-5 and TRBJ2-7; 10 bases align to TRBD2. The CDR3 consists of 15 residues. Unmatched junction bases numbered 5, after V lost 6 bases and J lost 0 bases. CDR1 MNHEY and CDR2 SVGAGI come from the germline V gene. The CDR3, as DNA: TGTGCCAGCAGGACCGGGACTAGCGTCTCCTACGAGCAGTACTTC. Translating gives CASRTGTSVSYEQYF.